Reported below is one T cell receptor (beta chain). The antigen this receptor binds is unknown. A clone one base away is much larger, so this may be a read error. Total RNA and DNA were co-extracted without cell sorting from around 20-30 mg of bulk tissue using the AllPrep DNA/RNA mini kit. Four to six patients with histopathologically diagnosed primary liver carcinoma underwent surgical resection in China between November 2015 and March 2016. Patients had chronic HBV infection and were treatment-naive at sampling. Fresh tumor and adjacent tissue pieces were bisected; one half was stored in RNAlater at -80°C, the other sent for histology. The record originates from a study of tumor-infiltrating lymphocytes in primary liver carcinoma (dated by TCRdb to 2016 to 2017). Regarding the research as a whole: Of the five patients, three men and two women aged 30 to 69 years, four had hepatocellular carcinoma and one had combined HCC and intrahepatic cholangiocarcinoma. For each liver tumor, the study sampled five regions along with adjacent normal tissue and blood, and applied TCRbeta repertoire sequencing, expression microarrays and whole-exome sequencing. Roughly 3.5 to 7.5 million productive TCRbeta reads were obtained per sample, and no significant difference in read depth was found between tissue types. The tumors of the five patients were staged as T1-T3 N0M0, with maximum diameters ranging from roughly 4 to 11 cm. Reproducibility between technical replicate repertoires was high, with correlation coefficients above 0.95 and mean shared-clone rates about 0.9. A total of roughly 35 specimens from 5 patients underwent TCRbeta repertoire sequencing, comprising around 25 tumor regions, 5 adjacent noncancerous liver tissues and 5 peripheral blood samples. Overall study outcomes, separate from this receptor: Only a few patients were included in the study, and the authors note that the findings should be validated in a larger study. Because only the TCR beta chain was sequenced and unpaired alpha chains were not captured, true repertoire diversity is likely underestimated. Compared with blood, tumors had a significantly larger share of the repertoire taken up by the top 250 clones (p = 0.039). Comparison of CD4+ and CD8+ T cell repertoires was precluded by the use of bulk unsorted samples. Pairs of tumor regions showed greater repertoire overlap (mean around 36%) than tumor-adjacent pairs (17%) or tumor-blood pairs (about 15%), which is consistent with antigen-driven expansion.

CDR1 and CDR2 (SGHVS, FQNEAQ) derive from the germline V gene. Reading from cysteine to phenylalanine, the CDR3 counts 14 amino acids. Kept here is only the CDR3 DNA, which spans 42 bases and is read in frame from base 1. The V and J ends are trimmed by 0 bases and 4 bases, leaving 9 bases between them. Using a constant-region primer and ProtoScript II reverse transcriptase, TCRbeta-specific cDNA was reverse-transcribed from approximately 500 ng total RNA. Three nested multiplex PCR rounds, following a slightly modified ARM-PCR procedure, were used to build the TCRbeta libraries. Each of the first two PCR rounds ran for approximately 9 cycles using multiplex TRBV1-TRBV30 forward primers together with a Cbeta reverse primer. Sample barcodes and Illumina adapters were added in a final 25-cycle PCR with Deep VentR polymerase. Before sequencing, amplicons of 200-500 bp were purified from gel using a QIAquick gel extraction kit. An Illumina HiSeq 2500 was used to sequence the TCRbeta amplicons, generating 250-bp paired-end reads. The study's own analysis went as follows. Reads were quality-trimmed with Trimmomatic v0.33, and paired reads were merged with FLASH v1.2.11 to recover full CDR3 sequences. V, D and J germline segments were assigned to the rearranged TCRbeta sequences by MiGEC v1.2.1b. Clonotype statistics, along with Shannon-Wiener diversity indices, were calculated using VDJtools v1.0.0. Except for diversity analysis, only the 250 most abundant clonotypes of each sample were used in subsequent analyses to reduce sampling bias. The public reads were quality trimmed at Q25 with fastp and then assembled into clones with MiXCR by TCRdb, keeping productive beta chains. Each CDR3 protein gets just one entry, which takes the most common genes and DNA from the rows behind it. TCRdb, not the original authors, processed these V and J calls. In all, the sample holds about 100,000 distinct CDR3 sequences, and about 70% of those were seen once. Under 30% of the sample lies in the top ten.

The rearranged segments are TRBV7-8 and TRBJ2-5; TRBD2 could be the D gene, as 5 bases match. The source material was tumor-adjacent normal liver tissue. The source of this sequence is a man aged 35-49 years with primary liver carcinoma and hepatitis B virus infection. The CDR3 is CASSLAGGGETQYF. The nucleotide sequence is given as TGTGCCAGCAGCTTAGCTGGTGGAGGAGAGACCCAGTACTTC.